This is a list of T cell receptor beta chains from one sample in a study of T cell repertoires in cytomegalovirus infection. Their target antigens are unknown. From the reads, TCRdb called clonotypes with MiXCR, one entry per CDR3 protein. The top ten hold 13% of the sample, which has about 360,000 distinct CDR3 sequences, nearly 35% seen once. Material: cultured PBMCs, obtained from culture after CMV antigen stimulation. The receptor set was obtained from a human donor in good health (CMV status not recorded). Some clones in this sample may be carry-over from other donors' samples. CDR3s include the opening cysteine and the closing phenylalanine or tryptophan. The order of the fields is V gene, J gene, CDR3 protein.

V gene: TRBV19; J gene: TRBJ1-6; CDR3 protein: CATNNSPLHF
V gene: TRBV7-2; J gene: TRBJ1-1; CDR3 protein: CASSLRLGRGRTEAFF
V gene: TRBV30; J gene: TRBJ2-5; CDR3 protein: CAWAEGRETQYF
V gene: TRBV19; J gene: TRBJ2-7; CDR3 protein: CASSMSGPYEQYF
V gene: TRBV5-4; J gene: TRBJ2-3; CDR3 protein: CASSSDISTDTQYF
V gene: TRBV20-1; J gene: TRBJ1-5; CDR3 protein: CSAGVSNQPQHF
V gene: TRBV12-3/TRBV12-4; J gene: TRBJ1-2; CDR3 protein: CASSLSLNYGYTF
V gene: TRBV5-1; J gene: TRBJ2-1; CDR3 protein: CASTQLTTGTSDEQFF
V gene: TRBV7-2; J gene: TRBJ2-7; CDR3 protein: CASSLGLAYEQYF
V gene: TRBV24-1; J gene: TRBJ2-1; CDR3 protein: CATSDSGLAGGSNNEQFF
V gene: TRBV11-1; J gene: TRBJ2-3; CDR3 protein: CASSASRWDISYTDTQYF
V gene: TRBV28; J gene: TRBJ2-1; CDR3 protein: CASSPMIINEQFF
V gene: TRBV27; J gene: TRBJ2-7; CDR3 protein: CASSARGGSYEQYF
V gene: TRBV5-1; J gene: TRBJ1-5; CDR3 protein: CASSLIGDQPQHF
V gene: TRBV6-1; J gene: TRBJ1-1; CDR3 protein: CASSGKQGLSEAFF
V gene: TRBV12-3/TRBV12-4; J gene: TRBJ2-3; CDR3 protein: CASSFLRQADTQYF
V gene: TRBV7-3; J gene: TRBJ2-7; CDR3 protein: CASSLGGGRIYEQYF
V gene: TRBV12-3/TRBV12-4; J gene: TRBJ2-5; CDR3 protein: CASTPGSVQETQYF
V gene: TRBV4-1; J gene: TRBJ1-2; CDR3 protein: CASSQDYSNYGYTF
V gene: TRBV7-2; J gene: TRBJ2-3; CDR3 protein: CASAGGGDTQYF
V gene: TRBV7-2; J gene: TRBJ2-2; CDR3 protein: CASSFWNGGELFF
V gene: TRBV20-1; J gene: TRBJ2-3; CDR3 protein: CSARPPPLAEDTDTQYF
V gene: TRBV24-1; J gene: TRBJ2-1; CDR3 protein: CATSDLTGGEPFTYNEQFF
V gene: TRBV6-2/TRBV6-3; J gene: TRBJ2-1; CDR3 protein: CASSPTTSLEQFF
V gene: TRBV6-8; J gene: TRBJ2-7; CDR3 protein: CASTLGGGYEQYF
V gene: TRBV5-1; J gene: TRBJ1-3; CDR3 protein: CASSFGAGLTGNTIYF
V gene: TRBV28; J gene: TRBJ1-1; CDR3 protein: CASSLSQGRAFF
V gene: TRBV4-1; J gene: TRBJ1-2; CDR3 protein: CASSQQGRRGYTF
V gene: TRBV2; J gene: TRBJ2-5; CDR3 protein: CASSEAGFGQETQYF
V gene: TRBV12-3/TRBV12-4; J gene: TRBJ1-2; CDR3 protein: CASSSRQIHGYTF
V gene: TRBV12-3/TRBV12-4; J gene: TRBJ2-1; CDR3 protein: CASTLAGGPAPFF
V gene: TRBV7-3; J gene: TRBJ2-1; CDR3 protein: CASSLGVTLSSYNEQFF
V gene: TRBV7-2; J gene: TRBJ2-5; CDR3 protein: CASSLDVAETQYF
V gene: TRBV23-1; J gene: TRBJ1-1; CDR3 protein: CASSAGDGTEAFF
V gene: TRBV3-1; J gene: TRBJ1-1; CDR3 protein: CASSQLGSNTEAFF
V gene: TRBV6-2/TRBV6-3; J gene: TRBJ2-5; CDR3 protein: CASSYSKAGGAKETQYF
V gene: TRBV28; J gene: TRBJ1-2; CDR3 protein: CASSLRDRGSVHYGYTF
V gene: TRBV7-6; J gene: TRBJ2-1; CDR3 protein: CASSLAPSGTREQFF
V gene: TRBV10-3; J gene: TRBJ1-3; CDR3 protein: CAINQGSGNTIYF
V gene: TRBV20-1; J gene: TRBJ2-3; CDR3 protein: CSASPGTVTADTQYF